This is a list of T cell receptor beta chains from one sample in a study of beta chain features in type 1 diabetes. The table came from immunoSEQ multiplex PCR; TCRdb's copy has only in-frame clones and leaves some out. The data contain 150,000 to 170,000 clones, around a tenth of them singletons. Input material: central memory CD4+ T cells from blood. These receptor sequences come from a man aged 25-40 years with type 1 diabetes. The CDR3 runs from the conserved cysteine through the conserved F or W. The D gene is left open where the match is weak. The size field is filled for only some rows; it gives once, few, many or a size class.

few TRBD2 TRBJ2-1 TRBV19 TGTGCCAGAAAAAGCGGGGAGCCTTACAATGAGCAGTTCTTC CARKSGEPYNEQFF
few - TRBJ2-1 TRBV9 TGTGCCAGCAGCGTCGGGGTCGGCAATGAGCAGTTCTTC CASSVGVGNEQFF
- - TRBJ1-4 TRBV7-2 TGTGCCAGCAGCGTAGGCCGAGCAGGTGAAAAACTGTTTTTT CASSVGRAGEKLFF
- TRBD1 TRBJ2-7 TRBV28 TGTGCCAGCAGTTTAAGGGACAGCGGATCGCAGTACTTC CASSLRDSGSQYF
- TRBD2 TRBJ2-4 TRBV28 TGTGCCAGCAGTTTAGGCGGGAGTGGGAACATTCAGTACTTC CASSLGGSGNIQYF
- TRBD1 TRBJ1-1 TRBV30 TGTGCCTGGAGTTGGTCCGGGACAGCGAACACTGAAGCTTTCTTT CAWSWSGTANTEAFF
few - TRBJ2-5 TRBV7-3 TGTGCCAGCAGCTCGACGGGAAAAGAGACCCAGTACTTC CASSSTGKETQYF
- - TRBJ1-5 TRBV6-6 TGTGCCAGCAGTGGGGCGGGGAGCAATCAGCCCCAGCATTTT CASSGAGSNQPQHF
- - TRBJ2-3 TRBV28 TGTGCCAGCAGACAGGGTTCAGATACGCAGTATTTT CASRQGSDTQYF
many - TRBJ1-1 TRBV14 TGTGCCAGCAGCCTCTTGGGACACAAGAACACTGAAGCTTTCTTT CASSLLGHKNTEAFF
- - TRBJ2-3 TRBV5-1 TGCGCCAGCAGCCCCCCAGCCGGTTCGGGGGATACGCAGTATTTT CASSPPAGSGDTQYF
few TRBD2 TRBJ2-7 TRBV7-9 TGTGCCAGCAGCTCCGGGGGGTCCTCCTACGAGCAGTACTTC CASSSGGSSYEQYF
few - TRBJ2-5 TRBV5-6 TGTGCCAGCAGCTTGATAGCTCCGGGACAAGAGACCCAGTACTTC CASSLIAPGQETQYF
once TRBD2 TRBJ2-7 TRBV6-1 TGTGCCAGCATGGGGCTAGCGGGATTGACTTACGAGCAGTACTTC CASMGLAGLTYEQYF
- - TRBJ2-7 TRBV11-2 TGTGCCAGCAGCCCTACTCCAGGACTGGACGAGCAGTACTTC CASSPTPGLDEQYF
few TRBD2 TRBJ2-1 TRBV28 TGTGCCAGCAGCCCACCGGGACTAGCGGGTAGGGATGAGCAGTTCTTC CASSPPGLAGRDEQFF
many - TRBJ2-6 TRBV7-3 TGTGCCAGCAGCTTTAGCGGTCCTGGGGCCAACGTCCTGACTTTC CASSFSGPGANVLTF
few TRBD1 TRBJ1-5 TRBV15 TGTGCCACCAGCAGATACGACAGGGGGAATCAGCCCCAGCATTTT CATSRYDRGNQPQHF
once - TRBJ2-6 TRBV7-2 TGTGCCAGCAGCTTGAGGAAAAGCTCTGGGGCCAACGTCCTGACTTTC CASSLRKSSGANVLTF
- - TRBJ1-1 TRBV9 TGTGCCAGCAGCTCCAGTAACACTGAAGCTTTCTTT CASSSSNTEAFF
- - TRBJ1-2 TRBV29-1 TGCAGCGCCTACTCCACTAACTATGGCTACACCTTC CSAYSTNYGYTF
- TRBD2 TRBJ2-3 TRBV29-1 TGCAGCGTTGAAAATACAGCGGGAGGGAGCACAGATACGCAGTATTTT CSVENTAGGSTDTQYF
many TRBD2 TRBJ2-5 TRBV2 TGTGCCAGCAGTGCCCAGGGACTAGGCACCGTGGGGACCCAGTACTTC CASSAQGLGTVGTQYF
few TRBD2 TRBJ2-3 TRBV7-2 TGTGCCAGCAGCTTACCCGGGACTAGCGCAGATACGCAGTATTTT CASSLPGTSADTQYF
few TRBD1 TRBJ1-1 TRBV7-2 TGTGCCAGCAGCTCGGGACAGGGGGGGGCTGAAGCTTTCTTT CASSSGQGGAEAFF
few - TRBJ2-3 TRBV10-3 TGTGCCATCAGTGCTACCGGGGTCGTGGATACGCAGTATTTT CAISATGVVDTQYF
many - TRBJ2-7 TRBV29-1 TGCAGCGTTGTCGCTGGGCTTCTGGACGAGCAGTACTTC CSVVAGLLDEQYF
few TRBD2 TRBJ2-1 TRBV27 TGTGCCAGCAGTGGCCGACTAGCGGGACGCTACAATGAGCAGTTCTTC CASSGRLAGRYNEQFF
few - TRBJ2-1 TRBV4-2 TGTGCCAGCAGCCAAGTTGGCGGATACAATGAGCAGTTCTTC CASSQVGGYNEQFF
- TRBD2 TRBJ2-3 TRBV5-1 TGCGCCAGCAGCCCCACTAGCGGGACGGCACATACGCAGTATTTT CASSPTSGTAHTQYF
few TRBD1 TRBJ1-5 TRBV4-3 TGCGCCAGCAGCCAAGATAGTATCGGACAGGGTCAGCCCCAGCATTTT CASSQDSIGQGQPQHF
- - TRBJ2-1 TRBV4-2 TGTGCCAGCAGCCCTCGCGGGGTCTCCGATGAGCAGTTCTTC CASSPRGVSDEQFF
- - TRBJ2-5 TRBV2 TGTGCCAGCAGTGAAAGCAACGGGAGAGGCGAGACCCAGTACTTC CASSESNGRGETQYF
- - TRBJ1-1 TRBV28 TGTGCCAGCCTCTTACAGGTGGGATACACTGAAGCTTTCTTT CASLLQVGYTEAFF
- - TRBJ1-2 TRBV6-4 TGTGCCAGCAGTGACTACGTGGGGGCCTCTGGCTACACCTTC CASSDYVGASGYTF
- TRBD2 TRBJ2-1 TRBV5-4 TGTGCCAGCAGCACGGGACTAGCGGGAGGGATTCGAAAGCAGTTCTTC CASSTGLAGGIRKQFF
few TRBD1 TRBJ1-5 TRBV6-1 TGTGCCAGCAGTATTGACAGGGTCGGTCAGCCCCAGCATTTT CASSIDRVGQPQHF
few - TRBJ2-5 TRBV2 TGTGCCAGCACCGACGGGCAGGGCCATGAGACCCAGTACTTC CASTDGQGHETQYF
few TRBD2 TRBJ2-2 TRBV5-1 TGCGCCAGCAGCTCGACTAGCGGGAAGCCCGGGGAGCTGTTTTTT CASSSTSGKPGELFF
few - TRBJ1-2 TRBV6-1 TGTGCCAGCGGGGAGGGCAGTCACAATGGCTACACCTTC CASGEGSHNGYTF
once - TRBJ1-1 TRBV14 TGTGCCAGCAGCCAATCCGGCACTGAAGCTTTCTTT CASSQSGTEAFF
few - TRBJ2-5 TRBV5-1 TGCGCCAGCAGCATAGGACAGCAAGAGACCCAGTACTTC CASSIGQQETQYF
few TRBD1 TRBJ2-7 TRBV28 TGTGCCAGCAGTTTAGCGTCATTCCATCTGCAGGGGGTCGAGCAGTACTTC CASSLASFHLQGVEQYF
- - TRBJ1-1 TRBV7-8 TGTGCCAGCAGCTTAATGGGGCCGGGGGACACTGAAGCTTTCTTT CASSLMGPGDTEAFF
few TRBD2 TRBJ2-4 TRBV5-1 TGCGCCAGCAGCTTGGAGACTAGCGGGAGTGAACTAGCCAAAAACATTCAGTACTTC CASSLETSGSELAKNIQYF
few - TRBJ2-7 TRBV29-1 TGCAGCGTAACACAGGACTACGAGCAGTACTTC CSVTQDYEQYF
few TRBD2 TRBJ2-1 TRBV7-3 TGTGCCAGCAGCTTACAGACAGCGGGACTAGCGGGTAACAATGAGCAGTTCTTC CASSLQTAGLAGNNEQFF
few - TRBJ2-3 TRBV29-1 TGCAGCGTTGAAGGCGGGAAAGAGGTAGATACGCAGTATTTT CSVEGGKEVDTQYF
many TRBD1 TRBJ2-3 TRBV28 TGTGCCAGCAATGTCAGGGGGAGTACGCAGTATTTT CASNVRGSTQYF
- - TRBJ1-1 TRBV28 TGTGCCAGCAGAATCTATAGAGTTCCCATGAACACTGAAGCTTTCTTT CASRIYRVPMNTEAFF
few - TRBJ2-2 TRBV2 TGTGCCACCTCCTACGCTAGCCCCGGGGAGCTGTTTTTT CATSYASPGELFF
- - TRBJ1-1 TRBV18 TGTGCCAGCTCAAAACTGGGCACCAACGGGGTCACTGAAGCTTTCTTT CASSKLGTNGVTEAFF
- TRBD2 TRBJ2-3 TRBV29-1 TGCAGCGCATCAGCTCCTCTAGCGGGAGGAGGGGAAGATACGCAGTATTTT CSASAPLAGGGEDTQYF
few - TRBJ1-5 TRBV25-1 TGTGCCAGCAGTGAATCGGGAGGGTTCGGGAATCAGCCCCAGCATTTT CASSESGGFGNQPQHF
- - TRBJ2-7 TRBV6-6 TGTGCCAGCAGATTAATAGCGGAAACCTACGAGCAGTACTTC CASRLIAETYEQYF
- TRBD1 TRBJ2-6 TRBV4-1 TGCGCCAGCAGCCAGCCGGGACAGGGGGCGACTGGGGCCAACGTCCTGACTTTC CASSQPGQGATGANVLTF
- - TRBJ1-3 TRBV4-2 TGTGCCAGCAGCCAAGATCCGGGAACTTTAGGAAACACCATATATTTT CASSQDPGTLGNTIYF
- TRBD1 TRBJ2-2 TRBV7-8 TGTGCCAGCAGCTTATTGACAGGGGGAGGAACCGGGGAGCTGTTTTTT CASSLLTGGGTGELFF
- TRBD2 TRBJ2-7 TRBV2 TGTGCCAGCAGTGTGGAGGGAGGGCCGAGGGAGCAGTACTTC CASSVEGGPREQYF